The sequence of this T cell receptor beta chain was determined in a study of cytomegalovirus exposure and HLA in healthy donors. The germline gives CDR1 SGHVS, CDR2 FNYEAQ. CDR3 size: 14 residues. With 5 bases removed from V and 7 bases from J, the gap between germline ends came to 14 bases. With 60 Vbeta and 13 Jbeta primers, the PCR was carried out. Measured with immunoSEQ multiplex PCR; TCRdb has only the in-frame clones, and not every one. The sample shows roughly 150,000 clones, approximately 70% of them seen only once. The receptor was derived from a young woman in good health and CMV-seropositive. This chain uses TRBV7-6 with TRBJ2-2, with a tentative D call TRBD2 (7 bases). The sample comprised PBMCs. The CDR3, as DNA: TGTGCCAGCAGCGCCGGGGGGCCGATCGGGGAGCTGTTTTTT. Its translation: CASSAGGPIGELFF. The variable domain in full, with the rest retrieved from reference TRBV7-6 and TRBJ2-2, is GAGVSQSPRYKVTKRGQDVALRCDPISGHVSLYWYRQALGQGPEFLTYFNYEAQQDKSGLPNDRFSAERPEGSISTLTIQRTEQRDSAMYRCASSAGGPIGELFFGEGSRLTVL.